The rows below give T cell receptor beta chains drawn from one sample of a study of T cell repertoires in cytomegalovirus infection. TCRdb independently ran MiXCR on the reads; one entry per CDR3 protein. The sample holds fewer than 1,000,000 distinct CDR3 sequences; roughly a third are singletons and the top ten take over 10%. Their target antigens are unknown. Source: cultured CD8+ T cells from PBMCs, taken from culture after CMV antigen stimulation. The receptors come from a human donor in good health (CMV status not recorded). Some clones in this sample may be carry-over from other donors' samples. The CDR3 runs from the conserved cysteine through the conserved F or W. The D gene is left open where the match is weak. Clone size appears in some rows only: once, few, many, or a class for an expanded clone.

clone_size d_call j_call v_call cdr3_nt cdr3_aa
many TRBD1 TRBJ1-1 TRBV6-5 TGTGCCAGCAGTTACTCCGGGACAGCCAACACTGAAGCTTTCTTT CASSYSGTANTEAFF
- - TRBJ1-3 TRBV15 TGTGCCACCAGCAGAGACGGGGGACTTGGTAACACCATATATTTT CATSRDGGLGNTIYF
- - TRBJ2-1 TRBV19 TGTGCCAGTAGTATTACGGGGGCCAATGAGCAGTTCTTC CASSITGANEQFF
- - TRBJ2-2 TRBV15 TGTGCCACCAGCAGAGTGAGGGCAAACGCGAACACCGGGGAGCTGTTTTTT CATSRVRANANTGELFF
few - TRBJ2-7 TRBV19 TGTGCCAGTTCCGCGGCCCAATCCTACGAGCAGTACTTC CASSAAQSYEQYF
- - TRBJ1-1 TRBV6-2/TRBV6-3 TGTGCCAGCAGTTACTATGAGACTGAAGCTTTCTTT CASSYYETEAFF
- TRBD1 TRBJ2-1 TRBV27 TGTGCCAGCAGTGCCCGGGACAGTCCAAATGAGCAGTTCTTC CASSARDSPNEQFF
few - TRBJ2-5 TRBV7-6 TGTGCCAGCAGCTTAATAGACGGGGCGAGGGAGACCCAGTACTTC CASSLIDGARETQYF
few - TRBJ1-4 TRBV6-1 TGTGCCAGCAGTGACGGGAACCATGAAAAACTGTTTTTT CASSDGNHEKLFF
few - TRBJ2-1 TRBV12-3/TRBV12-4 TGTGCCAGCAGCTCAAGCTGGGGGAATGAGCAGTTCTTC CASSSSWGNEQFF
- - TRBJ2-3 TRBV4-1 TGCGCCAGCAGCCAGTGGAGCACAGATACGCAGTATTTT CASSQWSTDTQYF
few - TRBJ2-2 TRBV6-5 TGTGCCAGCAGTTACGGGCGCATCACCGGGGAGCTGTTTTTT CASSYGRITGELFF
- - TRBJ1-2 TRBV7-2 TGTGCCAGCAGCCCAGGAGGGGGTTGGTATGGCTACACCTTC CASSPGGGWYGYTF
few TRBD1 TRBJ1-3 TRBV6-6 TGTGCCAGCAGAACGGACAGGCTGGCTGGAAACACCATATATTTT CASRTDRLAGNTIYF
few TRBD2 TRBJ2-5 TRBV10-3 TGTGCCATCAGTGAGTCAACTAGCGGGGGGGCGAAGACCCAGTACTTC CAISESTSGGAKTQYF
- - TRBJ1-2 TRBV5-6 TGTGCCAGCAGCTTCTGGGCCAACACTGGTTTTTACGGCTACACCTTC CASSFWANTGFYGYTF
- - TRBJ1-2 TRBV7-6 TGTGCCAGCAGCCAGACGGAGCTGCCTTTTTTGAATGGCTACACCTTC CASSQTELPFLNGYTF
many TRBD2 TRBJ2-1 TRBV7-8 TGTGCCAGCAGCTTGCCATGGTCGGACCTTAGCGGGGCAAGCTCCTACAATGAGCAGTTCTTC CASSLPWSDLSGASSYNEQFF
- - TRBJ2-3 TRBV19 TGTGCCACAACAAGAGGGGGCACAGATACGCAGTATTTT CATTRGGTDTQYF
- - TRBJ2-2 TRBV4-2 TGTGCCAGCAGCCAAGATCGGACACCCGGGGAGCTGTTTTTT CASSQDRTPGELFF